Presented here are 17 T cell receptor beta chains from one specimen sequenced in a study of cytomegalovirus exposure and HLA in healthy donors. The primer mix had 60 Vbeta and 13 Jbeta primers. Libraries were prepared by immunoSEQ multiplex PCR; TCRdb keeps only in-frame clonotypes and omits some of them. This table has around 170,000 clones, around 72% appearing once. Material for sequencing was PBMCs. All receptors derive from a woman between 50 and 59 years old in good health and CMV-seropositive.

The chain joins TRBV29-1 to TRBJ2-5, with 8 bases that match TRBD2. V gave up 7 bases and J gave up 1 base; unmatched junction bases: 2. CDR1 is SQVTM, CDR2 ANQGSEA, per germline. The CDR3 is made up of 12 amino acids. CDR3 loop: CSAREGQETQYF. The CDR3, as DNA: TGCAGCGCTCGGGAGGGCCAAGAGACCCAGTACTTC.

This clone was observed a few times. The CDR3 region has the DNA TGTGCCAGCAAACAGGGGGGAGTAGGGGAGACAGATACGCAGTATTTT. Amino acid sequence: CASKQGGVGETDTQYF. J is TRBJ2-3 and V is TRBV28; 8 bases line up with TRBD1. V lost 7 bases to trimming and J lost 3 bases; unmatched junction nucleotides: 12. Germline CDR1 MDHEN, CDR2 SYDVKM. CDR3 length equals 16 residues.

The V call is TRBV30, the J call TRBJ1-2; D may be TRBD1 (5 bases). Germline loops: CDR1 GTSNPN, CDR2 SVGIG (reference sequence). The CDR3 is 16 residues long. V was cut by 3 bases and J by 1 base, with 18 bases left in between. CDR3 nucleotides: TGTGCCTGGAGCGGCTCGACAGAGCTGAGTAACTATGGCTACACCTTC. This translates into CAWSGSTELSNYGYTF. The entire variable domain, with the rest obtained from reference TRBV30 and TRBJ1-2, is as follows: SQTIHQWPATLVQPVGSPLSLECTVEGTSNPNLYWYRQAAGRGLQLLFYSVGIGQISSEVPQNLSASRPQDRQFILSSKKLLLSDSGFYLCAWSGSTELSNYGYTFGSGTRLTVV.

The CDR3 here is CASSEASGGAGYEQYF. In nucleotides, the CDR3 is TGTGCCAGCAGTGAAGCCAGCGGGGGGGCCGGGTACGAGCAGTACTTC. The rearrangement links TRBV2 to TRBJ2-7; TRBD2 agrees at 10 bases. Germline CDR1 reads SNHLY; CDR2 reads FYNNEI. Germline trimming cut 0 bases from V and 4 bases from J; bases unmatched to any gene: 6. This CDR3 has 16 amino acids.

This clone was counted once. This chain uses TRBV6-1 with TRBJ1-2, with 7 bases matching TRBD1. Unmatched junction bases numbered 8, after V lost 6 bases and J lost 4 bases. The CDR3 runs 14 residues. Per the germline V gene, CDR1 is MNHNS and CDR2 is SASEGT. This CDR3 is CASSVGGTVYGYTF. CDR3 coding DNA: TGTGCCAGCAGCGTAGGAGGGACAGTCTATGGCTACACCTTC.

This chain uses TRBV2 with TRBJ2-5; D perhaps matches TRBD2 (6 bases). Trimming cost V 7 bases and J 5 bases, with 11 bases left between them. Germline values: CDR1 SNHLY, CDR2 FYNNEI. CDR3 length: 12 amino acids. DNA of the CDR3: TGTGCCAGCACGACTAGTGGGGAGACCCAGTACTTC. Amino acids: CASTTSGETQYF.

The chain has TRBV7-8 and TRBJ2-1, with 12 bases matching TRBD2. Trimming cost V 5 bases and J 4 bases; bases outside gene matches: 6. Germline CDR1 and CDR2: SGHVS and FQNEAQ. The CDR3 length is 16 residues. CDR3 in DNA: TGTGCCAGCAGCCCAGCCGGGACTAGCGGGTACAATGAGCAGTTCTTC. This translates into CASSPAGTSGYNEQFF.

This clone was counted once. This chain links TRBV6-1 with TRBJ1-1; perhaps TRBD1 as D (5 bases). The CDR3 is 14 amino acids. The V gene lost 6 bases and the J gene lost 5 bases, with 16 bases spanning the gap. Germline-derived CDR1 and CDR2 are MNHNS and SASEGT. For the CDR3, the DNA is TGTGCCAGCAGGAAGGGGCTAGGGGTGACTGAAGCTTTCTTT. Translating it yields CASRKGLGVTEAFF.

This rearrangement joins TRBV25-1 to TRBJ1-2; D unresolved. The CDR3 sequence is 14 residues long. The germline CDR1 and CDR2 sequences are MGHDK and SYGVNS. Trimming left V 3 bases short and J 2 bases short, with 10 bases between. In nucleotides, the CDR3 is TGTGCCAGCAGTGACGTGGGCAAGAACTATGGCTACACCTTC. Residues: CASSDVGKNYGYTF.

In its sample, this clone was seen once. V gene TRBV6-1 combines with J gene TRBJ1-4, with 7 bases identical to TRBD1. The CDR3 runs to 15 residues. V lost 4 bases and J lost 4; bases outside the gene matches: 6. Germline-derived CDR1 and CDR2 are MNHNS and SASEGT. CDR3 amino acids: CASSATQGSNEKLFF. The CDR3 DNA follows: TGTGCCAGCAGTGCGACACAGGGGAGTAATGAAAAACTGTTTTTT.

The chain has TRBV5-1 and TRBJ1-2, with 9 bases matching TRBD1. This CDR3 spans 15 amino acids. Germline V CDR1 and CDR2: SGHRS, YFSETQ. With V trimmed by 0 bases and J by 3 bases, 3 bases remained unmatched. The CDR3 DNA follows: TGCGCCAGCAGCTTGGGTACAGGGGGCTACTATGGCTACACCTTC. Residues: CASSLGTGGYYGYTF.

The chain joins TRBV30 to TRBJ1-1, with D perhaps matching TRBD1 (5 bases). Germline-derived CDR1 and CDR2 are GTSNPN and SVGIG (reference sequence). The CDR3 length is 14 residues. V was pared by 3 bases and J by 1 base, with 12 bases between. DNA of the CDR3: TGTGCCTGGAGCGCAATGGGGCGGAACACTGAAGCTTTCTTT. Protein product: CAWSAMGRNTEAFF.

The CDR3 nucleotides are TGTGCCAGCAGCCGGAGGACGGGCGTTAATGAAAAACTGTTTTTT. Its protein is CASSRRTGVNEKLFF. The chain has TRBV5-5 and TRBJ1-4, with D uncertain. Germline V lookup: CDR1 SGHKS, CDR2 YYEKEE (reference sequence). The CDR3 runs 15 residues. V shed 4 bases and J shed 4 bases, with 14 bases lying between them.

The chain joins TRBV7-2 to TRBJ1-1; TRBD1 matches at 7 bases. CDR1 SGHTA and CDR2 FQGNSA come from the germline V gene. Germline trimming cut 5 bases from V and 0 bases from J; bases unmatched to any gene: 6. The CDR3 has 15 amino acids. CDR3 sequence: CASSPGTVLNTEAFF. Written as DNA, the CDR3 is TGTGCCAGCAGCCCTGGGACAGTTCTGAACACTGAAGCTTTCTTT.

This clone has only a few counts. The chain combines TRBV5-4 with TRBJ1-1, with TRBD1 matching 7 bases. Germline trimming cut 4 bases from V and 1 base from J; bases unmatched to any gene: 4. The CDR3 has 14 residues. Germline V CDR1 and CDR2: SGHNT, YYREEE (reference sequence). The CDR3 sequence is CASSQTGWNTEAFF. CDR3 in DNA: TGTGCCAGCAGCCAGACAGGGTGGAACACTGAAGCTTTCTTT.

This clone appeared a few times. V gene TRBV14 combines with J gene TRBJ1-1; D remains unclear. In germline, CDR1 is SGHDN, CDR2 FVKESK. This CDR3 has 16 amino acids. Trimming shortened V by 3 bases and J by 2 bases, and 16 bases separated the two germline ends. The CDR3 region is CASSQFPGRLNTEAFF. In DNA form, the CDR3 reads TGTGCCAGCAGCCAGTTTCCTGGGCGATTAAACACTGAAGCTTTCTTT.

This sequence joins TRBV27 and TRBJ2-7; D unclear. The germline gives CDR1 MNHEY, CDR2 SMNVEV (reference sequence). V lost 3 bases to trimming and J lost 5 bases, with 11 bases between them. The CDR3 length is 13 residues. CDR3 nucleotides: TGTGCCAGCAGTTTCGACCCGCTAGACGAGCAGTACTTC. Protein: CASSFDPLDEQYF.